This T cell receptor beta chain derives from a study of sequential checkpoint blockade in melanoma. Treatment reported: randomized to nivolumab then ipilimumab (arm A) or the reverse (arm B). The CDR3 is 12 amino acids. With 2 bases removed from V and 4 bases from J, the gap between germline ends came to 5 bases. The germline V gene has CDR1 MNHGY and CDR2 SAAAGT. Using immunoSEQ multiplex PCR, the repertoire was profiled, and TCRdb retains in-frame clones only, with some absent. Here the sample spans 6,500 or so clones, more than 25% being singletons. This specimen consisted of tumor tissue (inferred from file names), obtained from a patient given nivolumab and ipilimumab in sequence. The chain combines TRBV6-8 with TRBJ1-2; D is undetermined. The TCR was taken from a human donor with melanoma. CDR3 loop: CASSYRGYGYTF. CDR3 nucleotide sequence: TGTGCCAGCAGTTACCGGGGCTATGGCTACACCTTC.